Below, one TCR beta chain is given with its context. This sample was taken from a study of T cell changes during pregnancy in multiple sclerosis. This table comes from immunoSEQ multiplex PCR, and its TCRdb copy is limited to in-frame clones, with some not included. The data show around 80,000 clones, with 90% to 95% seen just once and less than 3% held by the top ten. This CDR3 spans 15 amino acids. Germline V gives CDR1 SEHNR, CDR2 FQNEAQ (reference sequence). Deletions cut 1 base from V and 1 base from J, with 10 bases between. J is TRBJ1-1 and V is TRBV7-9; D might be TRBD1 (5 bases). The sample in question was peripheral blood, obtained before pregnancy. The clonotype comes from a female donor with multiple sclerosis, enrolled in a pregnancy study. Written as DNA, the CDR3 is TGTGCCAGCAGCTTAGATTGGGGCCCGAACACTGAAGCTTTCTTT. This encodes CASSLDWGPNTEAFF.